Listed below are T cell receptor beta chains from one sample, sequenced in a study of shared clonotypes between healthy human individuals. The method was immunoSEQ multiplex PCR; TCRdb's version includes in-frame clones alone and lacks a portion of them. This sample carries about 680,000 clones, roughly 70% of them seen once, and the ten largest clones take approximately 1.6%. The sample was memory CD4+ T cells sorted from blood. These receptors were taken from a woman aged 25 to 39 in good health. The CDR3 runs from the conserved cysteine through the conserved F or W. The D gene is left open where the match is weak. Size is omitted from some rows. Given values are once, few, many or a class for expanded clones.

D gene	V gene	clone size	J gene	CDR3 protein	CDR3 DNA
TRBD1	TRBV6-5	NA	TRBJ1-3	CASTEDRAGNTIYF	TGTGCCAGCACCGAGGACAGGGCTGGAAACACCATATATTTT
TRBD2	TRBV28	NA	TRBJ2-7	CASSPRGLAGGPREQYF	TGTGCCAGCAGTCCCCGGGGACTAGCGGGAGGGCCGCGTGAGCAGTACTTC
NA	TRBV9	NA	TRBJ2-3	CASSRGSRDSTDTQYF	TGTGCCAGCAGCCGGGGGTCCCGGGACAGCACAGATACGCAGTATTTT
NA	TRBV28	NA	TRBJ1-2	CASRISPSYGYTF	TGTGCCAGCAGGATTTCACCATCCTATGGCTACACCTTC
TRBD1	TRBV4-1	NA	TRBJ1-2	CASSQPLTGAGGYTF	TGCGCCAGCAGCCAACCCCTTACAGGGGCGGGTGGCTACACCTTC
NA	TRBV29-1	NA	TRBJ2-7	CSVEDSLVEQYF	TGCAGCGTTGAAGATTCCCTGGTGGAGCAGTACTTC
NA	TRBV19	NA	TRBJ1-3	CASSIVAGSGNTIYF	TGTGCCAGTAGTATAGTAGCTGGCTCTGGAAACACCATATATTTT
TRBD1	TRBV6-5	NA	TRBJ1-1	CASSRGQAAFEAFF	TGTGCCAGCAGCAGGGGACAGGCAGCTTTTGAAGCTTTCTTT
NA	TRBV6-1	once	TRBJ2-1	CASRWYQDEQFF	TGTGCCAGCAGGTGGTACCAGGATGAGCAGTTCTTC
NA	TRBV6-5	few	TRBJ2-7	CASSGRQVSEQYF	TGTGCCAGCAGTGGTCGACAGGTCTCCGAGCAGTACTTC
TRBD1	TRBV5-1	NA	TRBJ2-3	CASSLATGVVTDTQYF	TGCGCCAGCAGCTTGGCAACAGGGGTTGTCACAGATACGCAGTATTTT
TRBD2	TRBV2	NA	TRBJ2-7	CASRDGTSGSHEQYF	TGTGCCAGCAGAGACGGGACTAGCGGGAGCCACGAGCAGTACTTC
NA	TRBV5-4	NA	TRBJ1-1	CASSRDGDMNTEAFF	TGTGCCAGCAGCCGGGATGGAGATATGAACACTGAAGCTTTCTTT
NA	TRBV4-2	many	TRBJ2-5	CASSYGPQETQYF	TGTGCCAGCAGCTACGGACCTCAAGAGACCCAGTACTTC
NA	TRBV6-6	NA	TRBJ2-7	CASSYRDTYEQYF	TGTGCCAGCAGTTACCGGGACACTTACGAGCAGTACTTC
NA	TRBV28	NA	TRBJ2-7	CATLQGIAGEQYF	TGTGCCACCTTACAGGGTATAGCTGGCGAGCAGTACTTC